The 18 T cell receptor beta chains below come from one sample, sequenced in a study of read filtering for tumor transcriptome and immune sequencing. This library used around 400 ng RNA and molecular barcoded adaptors spanning alpha/delta and beta/gamma chains. A single record per CDR3 protein comes from TCRdb applying MiXCR to the reads. The sample shows 25,000 to 35,000 distinct CDR3 sequences, around 15% of them seen only once. Sequenced material: a population of CD138-negative cells sorted from bone marrow. The receptors shown here come from a donor aged 40 or older with multiple myeloma.

Note on this clonotype: The likely explanation is a read error, given a far larger clone one base away. The rearrangement joins TRBV11-1 to TRBJ2-2; weak D call: TRBD2 (5 bases). Germline-derived CDR1 and CDR2 are SGHAT and FQDESV (reference sequence). CDR3 length equals 15 residues. The CDR3 loop is CASSRQELESGELLF. The DNA of the CDR3 is TGTGCCAGCAGCCGCCAGGAACTAGAATCCGGGGAGCTGCTTTTT.

With respect to this clonotype: A far larger clone is only one base removed, so a read error is likely. The gene calls are TRBV5-1 and TRBJ2-4; 8 bases are shared with TRBD2. The CDR3 has 14 residues. Germline CDR1 SGHRS, CDR2 YFSETQ. In DNA, the CDR3 is TGCGCCAGCGGCTTGGGACTAGTCGGATTTGAGCAGTACTTC. Its protein product is CASGLGLVGFEQYF.

This clonotype was counted many times. The V call is TRBV7-9, the J call TRBJ2-1; 9 nucleotides match TRBD2. The V gene's germline CDR1 is SEHNR and CDR2 FQNEAQ (reference sequence). J gave up 9 bases and V 3 bases, and 6 bases lay outside the gene matches. This CDR3 contains 14 residues. In nucleotides, the CDR3 is TGTGCCAGCAGCTTGGGGACTAGCTTTTGTGAGCAGTTCTTC. Its protein is CASSLGTSFCEQFF.

Many counts were recorded for this clonotype. J is TRBJ1-2 and V is TRBV6-5; D remains ambiguous. The germline V gene encodes CDR1 MNHEY and CDR2 SVGAGI. The CDR3 is 13 residues long. With 0 bases removed from V and 4 bases from J, the gap between germline ends came to 6 bases. The CDR3: CASSYSSLYGYTF. The CDR3 DNA follows: TGTGCCAGCAGTTACTCGTCGCTCTATGGCTACACCTTC.

This clonotype was counted ten times or more. CDR3: CASSRQSYDVYPQYF. The CDR3 nucleotides read TGTGCCAGCAGTCGACAGAGCTATGATGTGTATCCGCAGTATTTT. The chain uses TRBV12-3 or TRBV12-4 and TRBJ2-3; D perhaps matches TRBD1 (5 bases). Trimming shortened V by 5 bases and J by 10 bases, and 22 bases separated the two germline ends. The CDR3 is 15 amino acids.

This clonotype was observed at least ten times. The chain has TRBV7-2 and TRBJ2-1; TRBD2 is a possible D gene (5 bases). CDR3 length: 14 amino acids. V dropped 1 base and J dropped 6 bases, with 10 bases sitting between them. From germline, CDR1 is SGHTA and CDR2 FQGNSA. CDR3 in amino acids: CASSLVEGLNEQFF. In DNA form, the CDR3 reads TGTGCCAGCAGCTTAGTCGAGGGCCTCAATGAGCAGTTCTTC.

This clonotype appeared many times. V gene TRBV6-5 combines with J gene TRBJ2-6, with 7 bases identical to TRBD1. Trimming cost V 4 bases and J 0 bases; bases outside gene matches: 6. The germline V gene has CDR1 MNHEY and CDR2 SVGAGI. This CDR3 has 17 amino acids. CDR3 bases: TGTGCCAGCAGTTTGGGGACAGTTGGCTCTGGGGCCAACGTCCTGACTTTC. It codes for CASSLGTVGSGANVLTF.

This clonotype was recorded only once. A read error is the likely source, as a far larger clone sits one nucleotide away. This chain joins TRBV7-6 and TRBJ2-2; 8 bases agree with TRBD1. Germline loops: CDR1 SGHVS, CDR2 FNYEAQ. The V and J ends lost 3 bases and 4 bases, in that order; junction bases with no gene match: 10. The CDR3 has 17 amino acids. The CDR3 is CASSFSSRTGFTGELFF. DNA for the CDR3: TGTGCCAGCAGCTTCAGCTCGCGGACAGGGTTCACCGGGGAGCTGTTTTTT.

This clonotype was picked up many times. The genes are TRBV5-1 and TRBJ1-6; 7 nucleotides agree with TRBD1. Looked up from germline, CDR1 is SGHRS and CDR2 is YFSETQ. There are 15 residues in the CDR3. V trimming: 4 bases; J trimming: 7 bases; junction bases outside the gene matches: 8. This chain's CDR3 is CASSGAGTENSPLHF. The CDR3, as DNA: TGCGCCAGCAGCGGAGCCGGGACAGAAAATTCACCCCTCCACTTT.

This clonotype was detected a few times. The chain uses TRBV29-1 and TRBJ2-5, with D possibly being TRBD2 (6 bases). CDR3 length: 13 residues. Germline values: CDR1 SQVTM, CDR2 ANQGSEA. V lost 7 bases and J lost 2, with 14 bases in between. As DNA, the CDR3 is TGCAGCGGACGTTTGGGAGGTCAAGAGACCCAGTACTTC. Translating gives CSGRLGGQETQYF.

This clonotype was found many times. This chain links TRBV20-1 with TRBJ2-2, with D tentatively TRBD2 (5 bases). The germline CDR1 and CDR2 sequences are DFQATT and SNEGSKA (reference sequence). Trimming stripped 4 bases from V and 3 bases from J, with 27 bases between. The CDR3 extends over 19 amino acids. CDR3 residues: CSAKPNGLSWAPYTGELFF. The CDR3 bases are TGCAGTGCTAAACCCAACGGACTTTCCTGGGCCCCTTACACCGGGGAGCTGTTTTTT.

This clonotype occurred many times. The rearrangement uses TRBV2 and TRBJ2-3; 8 bases line up with TRBD1. Germline V CDR1 and CDR2: SNHLY, FYNNEI. The CDR3 is made up of 15 amino acids. The V segment lost 6 bases and the J segment 4 bases; nucleotides outside the gene matches: 9. The CDR3, as DNA: TGTGCCAGCAGAGACAGGGGCCTCGCCCCAGATACGCAGTATTTT. As protein: CASRDRGLAPDTQYF.

This clonotype has ten or more counts. The chain combines TRBV28 with TRBJ2-1; 13 bases align to TRBD2. V shed 4 bases and J 5 bases; nucleotides not matched to a gene: 2. This CDR3 has 15 amino acids. Germline CDR1 is MDHEN and CDR2 is SYDVKM. In nucleotides, the CDR3 is TGTGCCAGCAGTTGGGGACTAGCGGGAAACAATGAGCAGTTCTTC. This encodes CASSWGLAGNNEQFF. The complete variable domain, with remaining parts taken from reference TRBV28 and TRBJ2-1, reads DVKVTQSSRYLVKRTGEKVFLECVQDMDHENMFWYRQDPGLGLRLIYFSYDVKMKEKGDIPEGYSVSREKKERFSLILESASTNQTSMYLCASSWGLAGNNEQFFGPGTRLTVL.

At least ten counts were recorded for this clonotype. A much larger clone sits a single nucleotide away, making a read error possible. The chain uses TRBV20-1 and TRBJ2-1; 7 bases fit TRBD2. The CDR3 runs 14 residues. Germline trimming cut 3 bases from V and 9 bases from J; bases unmatched to any gene: 11. Germline V gives CDR1 DFQATT, CDR2 SNEGSKA (reference sequence). Written as DNA, the CDR3 is TGCAGTGCTAGTGTTCTAGCGGAGGCCGGTGAGCAGTTCTTC. Amino acids: CSASVLAEAGEQFF.

This clonotype occurred many times. V and J are TRBV20-1 and TRBJ2-3, with 10 positions matching TRBD2. V shed 8 bases and J 2 bases; nucleotides not matched to a gene: 4. This CDR3 has 13 amino acids. Germline values: CDR1 DFQATT, CDR2 SNEGSKA (reference sequence). CDR3 protein: CSRTSGNTDTQYF. CDR3 coding DNA: TGCAGTCGGACTAGCGGTAACACAGATACGCAGTATTTT.

This clonotype showed up many times. The chain links TRBV11-2 to TRBJ1-1; possibly TRBD1 for D (5 bases). The germline gives CDR1 SGHAT, CDR2 FQNNGV. V shed 5 bases and J shed 3 bases, with 19 bases lying between them. The CDR3 is 16 residues long. CDR3 region: CASSPRNRQPYTEAFF. CDR3 DNA: TGTGCCAGCAGCCCCCGAAATCGACAGCCATACACTGAAGCTTTCTTT.

This clonotype showed up many times. The CDR3 end shows no conserved phenylalanine or tryptophan, and so a read error is likely. No DNA is shown, since the ends of the CDR3 on it are uncertain; the CDR3 is the one TCRdb lists. The chain combines TRBV7-9 with TRBJ1-1; TRBD1, the table's D call, lacks a check against the DNA. CDR1 is SEHNR, CDR2 FQNEAQ, per germline (reference sequence). The CDR3 numbers 9 amino acids, ends counted. CDR3 residues: CASSQGTPI.

This clonotype showed up many times. V and J are TRBV3-1 and TRBJ1-3; the match to TRBD1 covers 8 bases. Germline CDR1 reads LGHDT; CDR2 reads YNNKEL (reference sequence). V was pared by 4 bases and J by 2 bases, with 4 bases of the junction left unmatched. The CDR3 loop spans 15 amino acids. The CDR3 nucleotides read TGTGCCAGCAGCCCCCGGACAGGGACTGGAAACACCATATATTTT. Amino acids: CASSPRTGTGNTIYF.